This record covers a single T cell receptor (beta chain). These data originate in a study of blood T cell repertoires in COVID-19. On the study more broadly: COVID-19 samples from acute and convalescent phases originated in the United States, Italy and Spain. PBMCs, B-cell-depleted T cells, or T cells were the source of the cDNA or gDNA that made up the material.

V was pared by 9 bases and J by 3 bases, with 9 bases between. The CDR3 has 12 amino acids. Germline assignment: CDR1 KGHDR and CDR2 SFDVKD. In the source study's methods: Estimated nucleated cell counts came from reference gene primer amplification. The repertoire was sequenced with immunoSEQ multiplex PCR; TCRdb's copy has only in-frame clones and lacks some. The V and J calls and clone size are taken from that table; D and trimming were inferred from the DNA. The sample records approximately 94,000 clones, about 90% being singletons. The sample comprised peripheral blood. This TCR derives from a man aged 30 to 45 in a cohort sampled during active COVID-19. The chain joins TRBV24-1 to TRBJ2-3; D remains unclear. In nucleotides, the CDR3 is TGTGCCACCCCTACCATAACAGATACGCAGTATTTT. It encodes CATPTITDTQYF.